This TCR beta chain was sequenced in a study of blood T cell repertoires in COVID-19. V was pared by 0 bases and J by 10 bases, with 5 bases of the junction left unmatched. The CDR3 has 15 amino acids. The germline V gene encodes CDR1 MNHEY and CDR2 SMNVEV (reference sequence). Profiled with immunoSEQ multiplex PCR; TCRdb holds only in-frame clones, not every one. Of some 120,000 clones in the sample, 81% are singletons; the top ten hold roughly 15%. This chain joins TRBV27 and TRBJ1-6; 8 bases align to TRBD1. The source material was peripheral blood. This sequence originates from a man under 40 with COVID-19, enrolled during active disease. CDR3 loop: CASSLSTGERSPLHF. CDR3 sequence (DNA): TGTGCCAGCAGTTTATCGACAGGGGAAAGATCACCCCTCCACTTT.